These T cell receptor beta chains were read from a single sample in a study of blood T cell repertoires in COVID-19. The repertoire was sequenced with immunoSEQ multiplex PCR; TCRdb's copy has only in-frame clones and lacks some. The sample has under 90,000 clones, around nine tenths seen once. The sequenced material came from peripheral blood. Receptors originate from a man aged 60 to 69 with acute or convalescent COVID-19. Both conserved end residues are trimmed from each CDR3. The size of a clone is reported for some rows only, either as once, few or many, or as a class for expanded clones.

v_gene | abundance | CDR3aa
TRBV19 | few | ASSIGDSIFNSPLH
TRBV9 | - | ASGNGLAVSTDTQY
TRBV7-2 | - | ASSLDQGWQY
TRBV14 | - | ASSQDRQGRQF
TRBV5-6 | - | ASSLSAGENIQY
TRBV18 | - | ASSLYAGDTKNIQY
TRBV5-1 | - | ASSLGPGDSGANVLT
TRBV27 | - | ASSWTVDHSYEQY
TRBV6-5 | - | ASSYSLRGIGYT
TRBV29-1 | - | SMTGAGSGNTIY
TRBV7-8 | - | ASTQGASSTEAF
TRBV7-2 | few | ASSPGQGYEKLF
TRBV10-1 | - | ASGGLGGNEQF
TRBV27 | few | ASSPGTGGAANYGYT
TRBV3-1/TRBV3-2 | - | ASSRGASGEDEQF
TRBV19 | - | ASTNSGTGGTDTQY
TRBV5-1 | - | ASSLVPEMNTEAF
TRBV6-5 | - | ASSYTGLQNIQY
TRBV7-2 | - | ASSPRGLAGDPATDTQY
TRBV5-1 | - | ASSGDRGDYTGELF
TRBV12-5 | once | ASGVEGETQY
TRBV9 | - | ASSPGQYYEQY
TRBV9 | - | ASSDENRGLGNTIY
TRBV19 | - | ASRTGSNRGSFYGYT
TRBV9 | - | ASSVEMGQGNSPLH
TRBV7-2 | - | ASSTRDTYNEQF
TRBV14 | - | ASSPRTGRGELF
TRBV9 | - | ASSVGFGQGPYEQY
TRBV6-5 | - | ASSYSSLAGETQY
TRBV2 | - | ASSYRQGGSPLH
TRBV4-3 | - | ASSRDRTNSPLH
TRBV3-1/TRBV3-2 | - | ASSPTGGGYGYT
TRBV27 | - | ASQGGSNQPQH
TRBV7-2 | - | ASSPTNGGYRGETQY
TRBV29-1 | - | SVGLRDRAYEQY
TRBV3-1/TRBV3-2 | once | ASSPRSGFKGELF
TRBV9 | - | ASSQSGVSGNTIY
TRBV13 | - | ASSWRERRDGLYGYT
TRBV2 | - | ASTREAVGRVELF
TRBV9 | - | ASSTQTGDSGNTIY
TRBV6-5 | - | ASSLESRIGAEAF
TRBV30 | - | AWSVRGNQPQH
TRBV5-1 | - | ASSKTSGETQY
TRBV6-5 | - | ASNLYYGYT
TRBV11-2 | - | ASSLDSRGQGYT
TRBV9 | - | ASSSDPRVGELF
TRBV24-1 | - | ATSVPGAQNEQF
TRBV19 | - | ASSPRDRGQFRNEQF
TRBV2 | - | ASISEERISYNEQF